This T cell receptor beta chain originates from a study of blood T cells in healthy people across ages. The second PCR ran roughly 6 to 11 cycles with a sample-barcoded 5' primer and J-beta primers. Carrying 12 random nucleotides, a template-switch adaptor labeled each individual cDNA molecule. TCRdb redid the calling of the 5' RACE reads with MiXCR, one entry per CDR3 protein. This repertoire shows approximately 490,000 distinct CDR3 sequences, approximately 25% found once; its top ten account for roughly 9.4%. V was shortened by 1 base and J by 6 bases, with 13 bases between the two germline ends. This CDR3 comprises 13 residues. The germline V gene has CDR1 SQVTM and CDR2 ANQGSEA. This sample also belongs to another study, concerning T cells of mothers and their children. Per that paper: Several children, together with their three healthy Caucasian mothers, made up the donors.

This chain connects TRBV29-1 to TRBJ2-7, with unresolved D. Material for sequencing was blood. The origin of this receptor is a boy between 5 and 17 years old in good health. The CDR3: CSVEAPSGREQYF. In DNA form, the CDR3 reads TGCAGCGTTGAAGCCCCGTCAGGACGCGAGCAGTACTTC.